The 20 T cell receptor beta chains below were found in one sample sequenced in a study of OX40 agonist ivuxolimab in advanced cancers. The library came from the immunoSEQ multiplex PCR assay. TCRdb provides this immuneACCESS table in a form limited to in-frame rearrangements. Some clones are lacking; in checked studies, under half of them reflect an unresolved V gene, and why the rest are absent is not known. The sample profile shows 70,000 to 80,000 clones; approximately 89% of them were found once. Together, the top ten hold under 0.4% of the sample. This specimen was CD4+ or CD8+ T cells sorted from blood, taken in a trial of the OX40 agonist ivuxolimab. Source of these receptors: an adult with an advanced solid tumor such as melanoma, head and neck, liver or kidney cancer.

CDR3 bases: TGTGCCAGCAGCTTAGTAGGAACGGATAGCTACGAGCAGTACTTC. This sequence encodes CASSLVGTDSYEQYF. This chain connects TRBV11-2 to TRBJ2-7, with D unresolved. The germline V and J ends were trimmed by 1 base and 3 bases, with 13 bases remaining between them. The CDR3 is 15 amino acids. Germline lookup yields CDR1 SGHAT and CDR2 FQNNGV.

The chain joins TRBV29-1 to TRBJ2-2; TRBD1 aligns across 9 bases. The junction had 4 bases not matched to a gene; V was cut back by 7 bases and J by 1 base. Germline-derived CDR1 and CDR2 are SQVTM and ANQGSEA. CDR3 length: 14 residues. The DNA of the CDR3 is TGCAGCGCCGCGGGACAGGGGAACACCGGGGAGCTGTTTTTT. Protein product: CSAAGQGNTGELFF.

The V gene is TRBV19, the J gene TRBJ2-4; tentative D call: TRBD1 (6 bases). Looked up from germline, CDR1 is LNHDA and CDR2 is SQIVND (reference sequence). Trimming shortened V by 5 bases and J by 2 bases, and 10 bases separated the two germline ends. The CDR3 has 14 residues. The CDR3 here is CASSFQGSKNIQYF. Here the CDR3 DNA reads TGTGCCAGTAGTTTCCAGGGGTCCAAAAACATTCAGTACTTC. The whole variable domain, filled in from reference TRBV19 and TRBJ2-4, reads DGGITQSPKYLFRKEGQNVTLSCEQNLNHDAMYWYRQDPGQGLRLIYYSQIVNDFQKGDIAEGYSVSREKKESFPLTVTSAQKNPTAFYLCASSFQGSKNIQYFGAGTRLSVL.

The chain joins TRBV5-1 to TRBJ1-4, with D unresolved. Germline CDR1 SGHRS, CDR2 YFSETQ. This CDR3 is 15 amino acids long. V was clipped by 0 bases and J by 3 bases, with 9 bases between them. CDR3 protein: CASSLADPSNEKLFF. CDR3 in DNA: TGCGCCAGCAGCTTGGCCGATCCGTCTAATGAAAAACTGTTTTTT.

In its sample, this clone was seen once. The chain has TRBV19 and TRBJ1-2; D may be TRBD1 (5 bases). The CDR3 is 14 residues long. From germline, CDR1 is LNHDA and CDR2 SQIVND (reference sequence). V was pared by 8 bases and J by 2 bases, with 15 bases between. CDR3 residues: CASGGTASNYGYTF. Written as DNA, the CDR3 is TGTGCCAGTGGAGGGACGGCGTCGAACTATGGCTACACCTTC.

The chain recombines TRBV19 with TRBJ2-2; 7 bases map to TRBD2. Germline CDR1 LNHDA, CDR2 SQIVND (reference sequence). The CDR3 is 14 amino acids. V dropped 5 bases and J dropped 3; count of bases not matched to a gene: 3. The CDR3 is CASSLAEYTGELFF. The CDR3 DNA sequence: TGTGCCAGTAGTCTAGCGGAGTACACCGGGGAGCTGTTTTTT.

The chain joins TRBV5-1 to TRBJ2-5, with 7 bases identical to TRBD2. The CDR3 is made up of 15 amino acids. The junction had 11 bases not matched to a gene; V was cut back by 4 bases and J by 5 bases. Germline CDR1 reads SGHRS; CDR2 reads YFSETQ. CDR3 in amino acids: CASSGEAGRGETQYF. The CDR3 DNA follows: TGCGCCAGCAGCGGCGAAGCGGGGCGGGGGGAGACCCAGTACTTC.

V is TRBV14 and J is TRBJ2-1; no clear D gene. The germline V and J ends were trimmed by 2 bases and 4 bases, with 0 bases remaining between them. Germline lookup yields CDR1 SGHDN and CDR2 FVKESK. This CDR3 has 11 residues. For the CDR3, the DNA is TGTGCCAGCAGCCAATACAATGAGCAGTTCTTC. Translation: CASSQYNEQFF.

The V gene is TRBV7-2, the J gene TRBJ2-5, with 13 nucleotides matching TRBD2. The junction had 14 bases not matched to a gene; V was cut back by 5 bases and J by 2 bases. Germline V gene lookup returns CDR1 SGHTA and CDR2 FQGNSA. This CDR3 comprises 19 residues. CDR3 DNA: TGTGCCAGCAGCCCCCCCGGCCCGACTAGCGGGAGGTGGCAAGAGACCCAGTACTTC. Translating gives CASSPPGPTSGRWQETQYF.

The chain uses TRBV10-3 and TRBJ2-3; no reliable D call. The length of the CDR3 is 11 residues. Trimming shortened V by 4 bases and J by 3 bases, and 2 bases separated the two germline ends. Germline CDR1 is ENHRY and CDR2 is SYGVKD. CDR3 DNA: TGTGCCATCAGTGCGACAGATACGCAGTATTTT. Amino acids: CAISATDTQYF.

This clone appeared once. The chain links TRBV11-3 to TRBJ2-1; possible D gene TRBD2, 6 bases. The CDR3 contains 14 residues. Between the trimmed V and J ends, which lost 5 bases and 4 bases, there was a span of 12 bases. The germline V gene has CDR1 SGHNT and CDR2 YENEEA. This CDR3 reads CASSPQTSYNEQFF. The CDR3 DNA reads TGTGCCAGCAGCCCCCAGACTAGTTACAATGAGCAGTTCTTC. Based on the CDR3 plus reference TRBV11-3 and TRBJ2-1, the full variable domain is EAGVVQSPRYKIIEKKQPVAFWCNPISGHNTLYWYLQNLGQGPELLIRYENEEAVDDSQLPKDRFSAERLKGVDSTLKIQPAELGDSAVYLCASSPQTSYNEQFFGPGTRLTVL.

J is TRBJ1-2 and V is TRBV5-6, with TRBD1 as a possible D gene (5 bases). Trimming removed 0 bases at V and 5 bases at J, with 8 bases between. Germline CDR1 reads SGHDT; CDR2 reads YYEEEE. The CDR3 has 13 amino acids. The CDR3 DNA reads TGTGCCAGCAGCTTGGATGAGGGGTATGGCTACACCTTC. This translates into CASSLDEGYGYTF.

The chain recombines TRBV18 with TRBJ2-5, with D unresolved. CDR1 and CDR2 from the germline V gene are KGHSH and LQKENI. Trimming took off 0 bases at V and 0 bases at J, with 14 bases between the two ends. CDR3 length: 17 residues. The CDR3 nucleotides read TGTGCCAGCTCACCACCGTTCATAGGACCGAACCAAGAGACCCAGTACTTC. Translated, it gives CASSPPFIGPNQETQYF.

The V call is TRBV29-1, the J call TRBJ2-7; tentatively, D is TRBD2 (5 bases). This CDR3 is 12 amino acids long. V was pared by 4 bases and J by 5 bases, with 12 bases between. Germline CDR1 SQVTM, CDR2 ANQGSEA. The CDR3 DNA is TGCAGCGTTGGGGCCGGAGGCGACGAGCAGTACTTC. Amino acid sequence: CSVGAGGDEQYF.

The chain employs TRBV7-9 and TRBJ1-1, with D maybe TRBD1 (5 bases). Between the trimmed V and J ends, which lost 0 bases and 6 bases, there was a span of 11 bases. The CDR3 runs 14 residues. In germline, CDR1 is SEHNR, CDR2 FQNEAQ (reference sequence). CDR3 in amino acids: CASSLAGEASEAFF. DNA of the CDR3: TGTGCCAGCAGCTTAGCAGGGGAGGCGTCTGAAGCTTTCTTT. The variable domain in full, completed from reference TRBV7-9 and TRBJ1-1, reads DTGVSQNPRHKITKRGQNVTFRCDPISEHNRLYWYRQTLGQGPEFLTYFQNEAQLEKSRLLSDRFSAERPKGSFSTLEIQRTEQGDSAMYLCASSLAGEASEAFFGQGTRLTVV.

The V call is TRBV10-3, the J call TRBJ2-2; perhaps TRBD2 as D (5 bases). Trimming left V 6 bases short and J 0 bases short, with 11 bases between. Looked up from germline, CDR1 is ENHRY and CDR2 is SYGVKD. The CDR3 is made up of 15 amino acids. DNA for the CDR3: TGTGCCATCAGGGTTACCGGGGCGAACACCGGGGAGCTGTTTTTT. Residues: CAIRVTGANTGELFF.

The rearrangement uses TRBV2 and TRBJ2-7; 8 bases agree with TRBD2. There are 17 residues in the CDR3. Trimming cost V 0 bases and J 6 bases; bases outside gene matches: 13. Germline V CDR1 and CDR2: SNHLY, FYNNEI. The CDR3 region is CASSEAGLVRPRGEQYF. In nucleotides, the CDR3 is TGTGCCAGCAGTGAAGCGGGACTAGTCCGTCCAAGAGGCGAGCAGTACTTC.

This rearrangement joins TRBV14 to TRBJ2-7; the D gene is possibly TRBD1 (5 bases). V was cut by 4 bases and J by 2 bases, with 15 bases left in between. Germline lookup yields CDR1 SGHDN and CDR2 FVKESK. CDR3 size: 15 residues. The CDR3 protein is CASSREGHNTYEQYF. The CDR3 bases are TGTGCCAGCAGCCGAGAAGGACACAACACCTACGAGCAGTACTTC.

This chain joins TRBV7-6 and TRBJ2-7; TRBD1 is a possible D gene (6 bases). CDR1 is SGHVS and CDR2 is FNYEAQ in the germline V gene. This CDR3 has 16 amino acids. Between the trimmed V and J ends, which lost 1 base and 0 bases, there was a span of 13 bases. DNA of the CDR3: TGTGCCAGCAGCTTAGGGACAGCTACAAGCTCCTACGAGCAGTACTTC. Protein: CASSLGTATSSYEQYF.

The chain has TRBV5-1 and TRBJ2-7; the match to TRBD1 covers 8 bases. The CDR3 runs to 13 residues. Trimming cost V 7 bases and J 6 bases; bases outside gene matches: 9. Germline V gene sequence: CDR1 SGHRS, CDR2 YFSETQ. CDR3 in DNA: TGCGCCAGCTGGGAGACAGGGGCGGCCGAGCAGTACTTC. It yields the protein CASWETGAAEQYF.